This entry features one T cell receptor (beta chain) sequence. The antigen it binds to is not known. Per-base qualities were not stored, and no clone one base away is much larger. This record belongs to a study of CD8 T cells in Susac syndrome (dated by TCRdb to between 2019 and 2020). Notes on the research overall: Among the sequenced Susac syndrome patients, five or six had clinically active disease and under 10 were in clinical remission. At blood withdrawal, Susac syndrome patients were therapy-naive, treated with corticosteroids (with IVIg additionally given to some), or treated with IVIg alone. Whether CD8+ T cell activation and differentiation in Susac syndrome was antigen driven was tested using repertoire sequencing. Clonality of the CD8+ T cell repertoire was compared between more than 9 healthy donors, approximately 14 Susac syndrome patients and fewer than 16 multiple sclerosis patients. Broad study findings and their caveats: The study acknowledged that relatively few individuals were included in the TCR sequencing and HLA analysis. More than 15 Susac-specific public clones were identified in the total CD8+ repertoire, and roughly five Susac-specific public clones were identified in the CD8+ TEMRA repertoire. Susac syndrome CD8+ repertoires showed clonal expansion, highest in CD8+ TEMRA cells and greater in clinically active than remitting patients.

Peripheral blood CD8+ and CD4+ T cells from healthy donors, Susac syndrome patients and multiple sclerosis patients were profiled by high-throughput TCR beta sequencing. The Susac syndrome patients fulfilled recently defined diagnostic criteria for either definite or probable disease. CD8+ TEMRA cells were enriched by FACS, while bulk CD8+ and CD4+ T cells were purified by magnetic negative isolation. Blood was drawn into EDTA tubes, processed within 24 hours, and PBMCs were isolated by density gradient centrifugation. PBMCs destined for TCR sequencing were cryopreserved in liquid nitrogen and later thawed in a 37 °C water bath. A purity of at least 90% was achieved for sorted or isolated CD4+, CD8+ and CD8+ TEMRA cells. CDR1 is given as SGHTA and CDR2 as FQGTGA, both from the germline V gene. V is reduced by 0 bases and J by 3 bases, leaving a spacing of 5 bases between them. The CDR3 holds 13 amino acids from the cysteine to the phenylalanine. Only CDR3 DNA remains: 39 bases, in frame from the first base.

RNA was extracted using the RNeasy kit, and about 0.5 to 1 ug of the RNA was reverse transcribed with random hexamers. The immunoSEQ multiplex PCR assay, covering 54 Vbeta and 13 Jbeta segments, was used to amplify TCR beta CDR3 regions. To correct PCR amplification bias, a synthetic template baseline was used for both primer optimization and computational correction. Per the authors' processing: Reads were annotated to V, D and J genes per IMGT and analyzed with immunoSEQ Analyzer, keeping only productive sequences. Clonality was calculated as one minus the Shannon entropy normalized by log2 of the number of productive unique sequences. Public and private clones were assessed among the 100 most prevalent clones of each patient and control. Susac-specific clones were defined as absent from healthy and MS cohorts, about 1,000 published viral clones and other ImmuneACCESS disease sequences. TCRdb handled the public reads itself, with Q25 trimming in fastp and clone calling in MiXCR, and kept productive beta chains. CDR3 protein duplicates are merged, each entry listing the most common genes and DNA. These V and J calls rely on TCRdb rather than the paper's analysis. Counted in this sample were 200,000 or so distinct CDR3 sequences; 95% of them appeared once. The top ten hold around 0.16% of the sample.

The clonotype was recovered from a human donor with Susac syndrome. The chain couples TRBV7-3 to TRBJ1-1; the D gene cannot be resolved reliably. Material for sequencing was CD8+ T cells from PBMCs. The CDR3 protein: CASSLTTDTEAFF. The bases read TGTGCCAGCAGCTTAACGACGGACACTGAAGCTTTCTTT.